The 20 T cell receptor beta chains below all came from one sample that was sequenced in a study of neurological immune-mediated disorders. TCRdb used MiXCR to reprocess the 5' RACE reads, holding one entry per CDR3 protein. This repertoire shows fewer than 45,000 distinct CDR3 sequences, more than 6.5% found once; its top ten account for about 4.6%. What was sequenced was PBMCs. All receptors derive from a woman aged 40 to 55 in good health.

This clonotype was observed many times. CDR3 amino acids: CASSPDRGGYTF. As DNA, the CDR3 is TGCGCCAGCAGCCCCGACAGGGGTGGCTACACCTTC. This rearrangement joins TRBV5-1 to TRBJ1-2; 8 bases map to TRBD1. The CDR3 extends over 12 amino acids. The germline V gene has CDR1 SGHRS and CDR2 YFSETQ. V dropped 4 bases and J dropped 7; count of bases not matched to a gene: 3.

Regarding this clonotype: Being one base from a much bigger clone, this may be a read error. V usage is TRBV12-3 or TRBV12-4 and J usage is TRBJ2-5, with 8 positions matching TRBD2. This CDR3 is 14 amino acids long. The trim removed 8 bases at V and 5 bases at J, leaving 10 bases unmatched. CDR3 residues: CASRTSWEMETQYF. The CDR3 DNA follows: TGTGCCAGCCGGACTAGCTGGGAAATGGAGACCCAGTACTTC.

This clonotype was counted at least ten times. The rearrangement uses TRBV12-3 or TRBV12-4 and TRBJ2-6; perhaps TRBD1 as D (6 bases). The CDR3 spans 17 residues. V was trimmed by 3 bases and J by 0 bases, leaving 12 bases between them. The chain's CDR3 is CASSFWTEPSGANVLTF. The CDR3 coding sequence is TGTGCCAGCAGTTTTTGGACAGAACCCTCTGGGGCCAACGTCCTGACTTTC.

This clonotype was detected ten times or more. The chain employs TRBV20-1 and TRBJ2-1; D not resolved. This CDR3 contains 14 residues. V was shortened by 1 base and J by 0 bases, with 7 bases between the two germline ends. Germline CDR1 DFQATT, CDR2 SNEGSKA (reference sequence). The CDR3 reads CSARAGSSYNEQFF. The CDR3 DNA follows: TGCAGTGCTAGAGCAGGCAGCTCCTACAATGAGCAGTTCTTC.

This clonotype was detected ten times or more. This chain uses TRBV27 with TRBJ2-7; D possibly corresponds to TRBD1 (5 bases). Trimming pared 2 bases from V and 0 bases from J, leaving 14 bases between. The CDR3 contains 16 residues. CDR1 is MNHEY, CDR2 SMNVEV, per germline (reference sequence). As DNA, the CDR3 is TGTGCCAGCAGTTTAAATCGTGACAGACCCTCCTACGAGCAGTACTTC. It specifies CASSLNRDRPSYEQYF.

Ten or more counts support this clonotype. This chain links TRBV20-1 with TRBJ2-7; no clear D gene. Germline assignment: CDR1 DFQATT and CDR2 SNEGSKA (reference sequence). V was pared by 3 bases and J by 0 bases, with 9 bases between. This CDR3 is built from 13 residues. CDR3 region: CSARYGSSYEQYF. The CDR3 DNA reads TGCAGTGCTAGGTACGGAAGCTCCTACGAGCAGTACTTC.

V usage is TRBV5-1 and J usage is TRBJ2-2; D perhaps matches TRBD1 (6 bases). Germline V CDR1 and CDR2: SGHRS, YFSETQ. The CDR3 sequence is 16 residues long. Trimming removed 0 bases from V and 5 bases from J, with 14 bases in between. The CDR3 sequence is CASSLGADSTTGELFF. For the CDR3, the DNA is TGCGCCAGCAGCTTGGGTGCGGACAGTACTACCGGGGAGCTGTTTTTT.

This clonotype was recorded at least ten times. The chain uses TRBV7-9 and TRBJ2-7, with D hard to call. The germline V and J ends were trimmed by 3 bases and 2 bases, with 11 bases remaining between them. Germline CDR1 and CDR2: SEHNR and FQNEAQ (reference sequence). The CDR3 runs 14 residues. The DNA for the CDR3 is TGTGCCAGCAGCTTCGACCGCTTACCCTACGAGCAGTACTTC. Translating gives CASSFDRLPYEQYF.

Many counts were recorded for this clonotype. J is TRBJ2-1 and V is TRBV12-3 or TRBV12-4; 9 bases fit TRBD2. CDR3 length: 15 amino acids. With 5 bases clipped from V and 3 bases from J, the junction kept 5 bases outside the gene matches. CDR3: CASSPRLADYNEQFF. The CDR3 DNA is TGTGCCAGCAGTCCTCGACTAGCGGACTACAATGAGCAGTTCTTC.

This clonotype has ten or more counts. The chain combines TRBV5-1 with TRBJ1-4; D call uncertain. Trimming removed 4 bases from V and 1 base from J, with 8 bases in between. This CDR3 has 14 residues. Germline V gene sequence: CDR1 SGHRS, CDR2 YFSETQ. CDR3 amino acids: CASSARGTNEKLFF. CDR3 sequence (DNA): TGCGCCAGCAGCGCCCGGGGAACTAATGAAAAACTGTTTTTT.

This clonotype has a count of ten or more. The chain is built from TRBV5-1 and TRBJ1-1; D might be TRBD1 (5 bases). This CDR3 contains 15 residues. V lost 4 bases and J lost 0, with 13 bases in between. Germline assignment: CDR1 SGHRS and CDR2 YFSETQ. The CDR3 spells CASSPGPSLNTEAFF. The CDR3 DNA reads TGCGCCAGCAGCCCGGGGCCGTCGCTGAACACTGAAGCTTTCTTT. Full variable domain (outside the CDR3, taken from reference TRBV5-1 and TRBJ1-1): KAGVTQTPRYLIKTRGQQVTLSCSPISGHRSVSWYQQTPGQGLQFLFEYFSETQRNKGNFPGRFSGRQFSNSRSEMNVSTLELGDSALYLCASSPGPSLNTEAFFGQGTRLTVV.

In its sample, this clonotype was seen many times. The chain is built from TRBV12-3 or TRBV12-4 and TRBJ1-2, with a tentative D call TRBD1 (5 bases). V was cut by 3 bases and J by 4 bases, with 12 bases left in between. The CDR3 runs 14 residues. CDR3 amino acids: CASSFNQGPYGYTF. CDR3 nucleotide sequence: TGTGCCAGCAGTTTTAATCAGGGCCCCTATGGCTACACCTTC.

This clonotype was seen only a few times. This sequence joins TRBV27 and TRBJ2-1, with TRBD2 matching over 8 bases. Germline trimming cut 4 bases from V and 7 bases from J; bases unmatched to any gene: 12. This CDR3 contains 16 residues. The germline gives CDR1 MNHEY, CDR2 SMNVEV (reference sequence). The CDR3 DNA reads as TGTGCCAGCAGTTCCTCTAAGAGCGGGAGTTGGAATGAGCAGTTCTTC. This codes for CASSSSKSGSWNEQFF.

This clonotype has at least ten counts. This chain joins TRBV7-2 and TRBJ2-1; D remains ambiguous. The V gene's germline CDR1 is SGHTA and CDR2 FQGNSA. V was trimmed by 2 bases and J by 8 bases, leaving 16 bases between them. This CDR3 has 15 residues. Here the CDR3 reads CASSLKAARADEQFF. The CDR3 region has the DNA TGTGCCAGCAGCTTAAAGGCAGCTAGGGCAGATGAGCAGTTCTTC.

At least ten counts were recorded for this clonotype. The rearrangement joins TRBV20-1 to TRBJ2-5; D perhaps matches TRBD2 (6 bases). Between the trimmed V and J ends, which lost 6 bases and 2 bases, there was a span of 16 bases. CDR3 size: 14 residues. CDR1 DFQATT and CDR2 SNEGSKA come from the germline V gene (reference sequence). CDR3 loop: CSAPRWGDQETQYF. In DNA, the CDR3 is TGCAGTGCCCCACGGTGGGGGGATCAAGAGACCCAGTACTTC.

This clonotype was counted many times. The genes are TRBV2 and TRBJ2-3, with TRBD1 identical over 7 bases. V was clipped by 4 bases and J by 4 bases; unmatched bases: 8. The CDR3 has 15 residues. CDR1 SNHLY and CDR2 FYNNEI come from the germline V gene. CDR3 in DNA: TGTGCCAGCAGTGTGTCGACAGGGAAGTCAGATACGCAGTATTTT. Protein: CASSVSTGKSDTQYF.

This clonotype was detected ten times or more. This chain links TRBV9 with TRBJ1-2; TRBD1 matches 7 bases. Germline CDR1 and CDR2: SGDLS and YYNGEE. Unmatched junction bases numbered 16, after V lost 4 bases and J lost 7 bases. The CDR3 loop spans 16 amino acids. The CDR3 coding sequence is TGTGCCAGCAGCCCTCTTACTTTAGGGGGCCTTGGTGGCTACACCTTC. It specifies CASSPLTLGGLGGYTF.

This chain connects TRBV24-1 to TRBJ2-5, with unresolved D. The CDR3 loop spans 13 amino acids. Germline V CDR1 and CDR2: KGHDR, SFDVKD. The CDR3 spells CNTSRSKGETQYF. The CDR3 DNA reads TGTAACACCAGTCGATCGAAGGGAGAGACCCAGTACTTC.

This clonotype was counted ten times or more. The CDR3: CSVQRETQYF. CDR3 DNA sequence: TGCAGCGTTCAGCGAGAGACCCAGTACTTC. This rearrangement joins TRBV29-1 to TRBJ2-5; D is uncertain. The germline CDR1 and CDR2 sequences are SQVTM and ANQGSEA. The CDR3 spans 10 residues. Trimming took 5 bases from V and 4 from J, leaving 5 bases between them.

This clonotype appeared many times. This chain uses TRBV28 with TRBJ2-7; 8 nucleotides agree with TRBD1. CDR3 length: 12 amino acids. V dropped 10 bases and J dropped 2; count of bases not matched to a gene: 4. Germline V gene sequence: CDR1 MDHEN, CDR2 SYDVKM. CDR3 DNA sequence: TGTGCCACCCGACAGGGGCCCTACGAGCAGTACTTC. Residues: CATRQGPYEQYF.